Shown below are 21 T cell receptor beta chains from a single sample sequenced in a study of beta chain features in type 1 diabetes (dated by TCRdb to 2017 to 2018). General conclusions and limits of the study: In all four CD4+ subsets, TCRB CDR3 length was moderately but significantly shorter in type 1 diabetes patients.

Their cognate antigens are unknown. The method behind the library was the immunoSEQ multiplex PCR assay. The entire amount of isolated RNA was reverse transcribed using the High Capacity cDNA Reverse Transcription Kit, so the sequenced TCRB transcripts were expressed ones. TCRdb limited this immuneACCESS table to in-frame rearrangements with V and J called. A share of clones is missing; checked studies link under half to unresolved V genes, and the rest is unexplained. For this sample the table gives some 200,000 clones, of which roughly 17% were detected only once. The ten biggest clones cover about 0.085% of the sample. Sequencing used naive CD4+ T cells from blood. In light of the paper, this sample's cell subset or site label describes: true naive CD4+ T cells. The origin of the receptors is a man aged 30-40 years with type 1 diabetes.

This chain joins TRBV6-5 and TRBJ1-3; D unresolved. Germline CDR1 reads MNHEY; CDR2 reads SVGAGI. The CDR3 runs 14 residues. V was shortened by 0 bases and J by 1 base, with 4 bases between the two germline ends. The CDR3 loop is CASSYSNSGNTIYF. As DNA, the CDR3 is TGTGCCAGCAGTTACTCGAATTCTGGAAACACCATATATTTT.

V gene TRBV25-1 combines with J gene TRBJ1-1, with unresolved D. The ends were cut back, 1 base at V and 3 bases at J, with 15 bases in the middle. This CDR3 region has 16 residues. From germline, CDR1 is MGHDK and CDR2 SYGVNS. The CDR3 nucleotides read TGTGCCAGCAGTGAATTCCCCCTCCAGGTTGACACTGAAGCTTTCTTT. The encoded protein is CASSEFPLQVDTEAFF.

Only a few counts were recorded for this clone. The chain couples TRBV9 to TRBJ2-3; no reliable D call. Germline CDR1 SGDLS, CDR2 YYNGEE. Trimming removed 0 bases at V and 4 bases at J, with 9 bases between. CDR3 length: 14 residues. CDR3 sequence reads: CASSVGRVSDTQYF. CDR3 nucleotides: TGTGCCAGCAGCGTAGGCCGGGTCTCAGATACGCAGTATTTT.

This chain links TRBV18 with TRBJ2-6; TRBD1 agrees at 8 bases. V shed 5 bases and J 2 bases; nucleotides not matched to a gene: 2. This CDR3 is 15 amino acids long. Germline V CDR1 and CDR2: KGHSH, LQKENI. The DNA of the CDR3 is TGTGCCAGCTCATCGACAGGGGCTGGGGCCAACGTCCTGACTTTC. This encodes CASSSTGAGANVLTF.

This clone was found a few times. The V gene is TRBV10-1, the J gene TRBJ2-5; D not certain. The V and J ends lost 11 bases and 0 bases respectively, with 19 bases between them. This CDR3 has 15 amino acids. Germline CDR1 is WNHNN and CDR2 is SYGVQD (reference sequence). The CDR3 DNA is TGCGCCCACCCAGTATCGACGGATAACCAAGAGACCCAGTACTTC. As protein: CAHPVSTDNQETQYF.

This chain uses TRBV30 with TRBJ2-7; D remains ambiguous. Germline V gene lookup returns CDR1 GTSNPN and CDR2 SVGIG (reference sequence). V lost 2 bases, J lost 3 bases, and 11 bases lay in between. CDR3 length: 13 residues. The CDR3 region is CAWSKEPLYEQYF. Written as DNA, the CDR3 is TGTGCCTGGAGTAAAGAACCCCTCTACGAGCAGTACTTC.

V and J are TRBV25-1 and TRBJ2-1; 12 nucleotides align to TRBD2. The CDR3 has 18 residues. Trimming cost V 1 base and J 15 bases; bases outside gene matches: 19. Germline CDR1 reads MGHDK; CDR2 reads SYGVNS. CDR3 coding DNA: TGTGCCAGCAGTGAATTTTCGTCGACTAGCGGGAGTCCATTGGTTAGGTTCTTC. Its translation is CASSEFSSTSGSPLVRFF.

In its sample, this clone was seen a few times. The chain recombines TRBV29-1 with TRBJ2-7, with TRBD2 matching 9 bases. The V gene's germline CDR1 is SQVTM and CDR2 ANQGSEA. CDR3 length: 15 amino acids. The trim removed 0 bases at V and 2 bases at J, leaving 5 bases unmatched. CDR3 sequence: CSVEEAPSGAYEQYF. In nucleotides, the CDR3 is TGCAGCGTTGAAGAGGCCCCTAGCGGGGCCTACGAGCAGTACTTC.

This clone was detected a few times. The V and J genes are TRBV5-1 and TRBJ2-7; D gene unclear. The CDR3 covers 16 residues. The germline CDR1 and CDR2 sequences are SGHRS and YFSETQ. V was pared by 0 bases and J by 0 bases, with 13 bases between. The CDR3 here is CASSLDAPWSSYEQYF. The CDR3 DNA reads as TGCGCCAGCAGCTTGGACGCGCCTTGGAGCTCCTACGAGCAGTACTTC.

This clone has just a few counts. The rearrangement links TRBV4-1 to TRBJ2-5, with D perhaps TRBD2 (6 bases). V was clipped by 0 bases and J by 5 bases, with 16 bases between them. The CDR3 is 16 amino acids. The germline V gene encodes CDR1 MGHRA and CDR2 YSYEKL. The CDR3 bases are TGCGCCAGCAGCCAAGATAGAGGCGGAGGGCGGGAGACCCAGTACTTC. Its protein product is CASSQDRGGGRETQYF.

V is TRBV27 and J is TRBJ1-2; D remains unclear. V was clipped by 2 bases and J by 7 bases, with 5 bases between them. This CDR3 comprises 11 residues. The germline V gene encodes CDR1 MNHEY and CDR2 SMNVEV (reference sequence). The CDR3 nucleotides are TGTGCCAGCAGTTTAGCTGGTGGCTACACCTTC. It encodes CASSLAGGYTF.

Notes on this clone: An end of the junction differs from the germline gene, which may be a read error. The chain combines TRBV7-7 with TRBJ1-5, with no clear D. The CDR3 runs to 13 residues. CDR1 is SSHAT and CDR2 is FNYEAQ in the germline V gene (reference sequence). The CDR3 bases are TGTGCTAGCAGCTTATCCTCCGGTCAGCCCCAGCATTTT. Amino acid sequence: CASSLSSGQPQHF.

Here the CDR3 reads CASSALAYNEQFF. The DNA for the CDR3 is TGTGCCAGCAGTGCACTAGCTTACAATGAGCAGTTCTTC. The chain has TRBV28 and TRBJ2-1, with D possibly being TRBD2 (6 bases). The germline gives CDR1 MDHEN, CDR2 SYDVKM. There are 13 residues in the CDR3. Trimming took off 5 bases at V and 4 bases at J, with 9 bases between the two ends.

This clone showed up just a few times. J is TRBJ2-3 and V is TRBV7-3, with 11 bases that match TRBD2. The CDR3 is 16 amino acids. CDR1 is SGHTA and CDR2 is FQGTGA in the germline V gene. The V segment lost 5 bases and the J segment 1 base; nucleotides outside the gene matches: 5. This CDR3 reads CASSLTSGKGTDTQYF. In DNA form, the CDR3 reads TGTGCCAGCAGCCTGACTAGCGGGAAAGGCACAGATACGCAGTATTTT.

The V gene is TRBV6-1, the J gene TRBJ2-7; 7 nucleotides line up with TRBD2. The CDR3 contains 14 residues. Germline V lookup: CDR1 MNHNS, CDR2 SASEGT. V shed 2 bases and J 1 base; nucleotides not matched to a gene: 2. DNA of the CDR3: TGTGCCAGCAGTGAAAGGGGACTATCCTACGAGCAGTACTTC. The encoded protein is CASSERGLSYEQYF.

This clone was counted between two and nine times. The J gene is TRBJ2-1, the V gene TRBV29-1; unclear D gene. Germline V gene data show CDR1 as SQVTM and CDR2 as ANQGSEA. The CDR3 is made up of 14 amino acids. Trimming removed 4 bases from V and 4 bases from J, with 14 bases in between. CDR3 nucleotides: TGCAGCGTTGGGCCTCCTCTTGATTACAATGAGCAGTTCTTC. It encodes CSVGPPLDYNEQFF.

This clone showed up just a few times. Other DNA sequences in this specimen translate into the identical CDR3. This chain joins TRBV14 and TRBJ2-7; perhaps TRBD1 as D (6 bases). The V end lost 4 bases, the J end lost 4 bases, and 8 bases lay between the germline ends. Germline V lookup: CDR1 SGHDN, CDR2 FVKESK. The CDR3 runs to 12 residues. CDR3 region: CASSRQGYEQYF. CDR3 nucleotides: TGTGCCAGCAGCCGCCAGGGGTACGAGCAGTACTTC.

This clone was recorded a few times. The genes are TRBV4-1 and TRBJ2-3; no clear D gene. Germline V gives CDR1 MGHRA, CDR2 YSYEKL. The CDR3 contains 14 residues. V was pared by 3 bases and J by 0 bases, with 7 bases between. This CDR3 reads CASSQGSSTDTQYF. The CDR3 DNA reads as TGCGCCAGCAGCCAGGGATCTAGCACAGATACGCAGTATTTT.

V usage is TRBV4-3 and J usage is TRBJ2-5; D unresolved. The CDR3 spans 13 residues. Trimming took off 1 base at V and 3 bases at J, with 6 bases between the two ends. Germline assignment: CDR1 LGHNA and CDR2 YSLEER. CDR3 nucleotide sequence: TGCGCCAGCAGCCAAGCGAACAAAGAGACCCAGTACTTC. This codes for CASSQANKETQYF.

V and J are TRBV30 and TRBJ2-5; 11 bases agree with TRBD2. CDR3 size: 14 residues. CDR1 GTSNPN and CDR2 SVGIG come from the germline V gene (reference sequence). After removal of 5 bases from V and 5 bases from J, the junction contained 7 bases not matched to a gene. The CDR3 region has the DNA TGTGCCTGGGTGACTAGCGGGGTTGGTGAGACCCAGTACTTC. Translated, it gives CAWVTSGVGETQYF.

For the CDR3, the DNA is TGTGCCGGTCCGACACTTCCAGGAGGCGAGCAGTACTTC. This gives the protein CAGPTLPGGEQYF. J is TRBJ2-7 and V is TRBV6-1; possible D gene TRBD2, 5 bases. CDR3 size: 13 residues. From germline, CDR1 is MNHNS and CDR2 SASEGT. The V and J ends lost 11 bases and 6 bases respectively, with 20 bases between them.